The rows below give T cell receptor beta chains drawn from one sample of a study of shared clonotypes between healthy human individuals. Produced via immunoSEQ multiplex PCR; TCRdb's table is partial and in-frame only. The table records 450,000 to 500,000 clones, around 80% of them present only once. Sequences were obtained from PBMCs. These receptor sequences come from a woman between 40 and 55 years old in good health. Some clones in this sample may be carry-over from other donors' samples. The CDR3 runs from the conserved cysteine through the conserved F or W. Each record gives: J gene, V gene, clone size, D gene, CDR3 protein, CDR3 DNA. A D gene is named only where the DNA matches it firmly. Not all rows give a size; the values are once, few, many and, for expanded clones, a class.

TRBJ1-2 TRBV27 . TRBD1 CASSPGQGYYGYTF TGTGCCAGCAGCCCGGGACAGGGATACTATGGCTACACCTTC
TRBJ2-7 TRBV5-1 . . CASSRDTYSYEQYF TGCGCCAGCAGCCGGGACACCTACTCCTACGAGCAGTACTTC
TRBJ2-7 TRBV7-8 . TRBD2 CASSLPTSGLLFEQYF TGTGCCAGCAGCTTGCCGACTAGCGGGCTACTTTTCGAGCAGTACTTC
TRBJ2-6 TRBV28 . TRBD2 CASSPQGLAGLSGANVLTF TGTGCCAGCAGTCCCCAGGGACTAGCGGGTCTCTCTGGGGCCAACGTCCTGACTTTC
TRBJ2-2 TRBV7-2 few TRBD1 CASSRQGTGELFF TGTGCCAGCAGCCGACAGGGAACCGGGGAGCTGTTTTTT
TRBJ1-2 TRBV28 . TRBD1 CASRVQGNGYTF TGTGCCAGCAGGGTACAGGGGAATGGCTACACCTTC
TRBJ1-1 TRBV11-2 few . CASSFGRNTEAFF TGTGCCAGCAGCTTTGGGAGGAACACTGAAGCTTTCTTT
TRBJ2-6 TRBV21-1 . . CASILKPGVTSGANVLTF TGTGCCAGCATCCTTAAGCCCGGGGTAACGTCTGGGGCCAACGTCCTGACTTTC
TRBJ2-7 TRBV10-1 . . CASSLDSGYEQYF TGCGCCAGCAGTCTTGACAGCGGCTACGAGCAGTACTTC
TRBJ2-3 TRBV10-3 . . CAISEANPSTDTQYF TGTGCCATCAGTGAGGCTAATCCCAGCACAGATACGCAGTATTTT
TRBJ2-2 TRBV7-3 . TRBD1 CASSFGQGNTGELFF TGTGCCAGCAGCTTCGGACAGGGGAACACCGGGGAGCTGTTTTTT
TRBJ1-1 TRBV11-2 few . CASSFRPYTEAFF TGTGCCAGCAGCTTCAGGCCCTACACTGAAGCTTTCTTT
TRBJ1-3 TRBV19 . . CASSPTTGNTIYF TGTGCCAGTAGTCCGACAACTGGAAACACCATATATTTT
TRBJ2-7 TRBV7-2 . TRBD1 CASSSPGGPYEQYF TGTGCCAGCAGCTCCCCAGGGGGTCCCTACGAGCAGTACTTC
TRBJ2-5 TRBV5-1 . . CASSLWSSGVLETQYF TGCGCCAGCAGCTTGTGGTCTAGTGGGGTTCTGGAGACCCAGTACTTC
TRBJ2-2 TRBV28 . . CASSPPGPNTGELFF TGTGCCAGCAGTCCTCCGGGCCCAAACACCGGGGAGCTGTTTTTT
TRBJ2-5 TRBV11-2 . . CASSPTETQYF TGTGCCAGCAGCCCCACCGAGACCCAGTACTTC
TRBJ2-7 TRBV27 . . CASRQRGRNEQYF TGTGCCAGCAGGCAAAGGGGAAGGAACGAGCAGTACTTC